Listed here are 30 T cell receptor beta chains from one sample, sequenced in a study of identifying expanded T cells in peripheral blood. The protocol was immunoSEQ multiplex PCR, while the TCRdb copy is restricted to in-frame clones and leaves out a portion. The table has 110,000 or so clones, roughly nine tenths seen once; the top ten hold 7% to 9%. The sample consisted of blood. All receptors derive from a person between 18 and 70 years old in good health.

V is TRBV5-1 and J is TRBJ2-3; 11 nucleotides agree with TRBD1. CDR3 length equals 15 residues. In germline, CDR1 is SGHRS, CDR2 YFSETQ. Trimming removed 6 bases from V and 5 bases from J; junction bases left unmatched: 8. CDR3 sequence reads: CASTRTGGFEDTQYF. The DNA for the CDR3 is TGCGCCAGCACCAGGACAGGGGGCTTCGAAGATACGCAGTATTTT.

The chain employs TRBV5-1 and TRBJ2-2; 7 bases are shared with TRBD2. Germline CDR1 and CDR2: SGHRS and YFSETQ. CDR3 length: 19 residues. After removal of 4 bases from V and 5 bases from J, the junction contained 20 bases not matched to a gene. The CDR3 reads CASSPKLPLLAGLTGELFF. The DNA of the CDR3 is TGCGCCAGCAGCCCCAAACTCCCACTACTCGCGGGACTAACCGGGGAGCTGTTTTTT.

Regarding this clone: A far larger clone is just one base off, so this is likely a read error. This chain connects TRBV4-2 to TRBJ1-2, with TRBD1 matching over 7 bases. The germline gives CDR1 LGHNA, CDR2 YNFKEQ. This CDR3 has 13 residues. V was pared by 4 bases and J by 1 base, with 0 bases of the junction left unmatched. The CDR3 spells CASSRQGNYGYTF. DNA for the CDR3: TGTGCCAGCAGCCGACAGGGTAACTATGGCTACACCTTC.

J is TRBJ2-7 and V is TRBV13, with D tentatively TRBD2 (6 bases). Trimming took off 0 bases at V and 3 bases at J, with 6 bases between the two ends. Per germline, CDR1 PRHDT and CDR2 FYEKMQ (reference sequence). There are 13 residues in the CDR3. This chain's CDR3 is CASSLGEGYEQYF. CDR3 sequence (DNA): TGTGCCAGCAGCTTAGGGGAGGGCTACGAGCAGTACTTC.

A single count supports this clone. This chain links TRBV4-1 with TRBJ1-6; D not certain. V lost 1 base and J lost 6, with 10 bases in between. The germline CDR1 and CDR2 sequences are MGHRA and YSYEKL. This CDR3 comprises 15 residues. The chain's CDR3 is CASSQAAFGNSPLHF. CDR3 sequence (DNA): TGCGCCAGCAGCCAAGCGGCTTTCGGTAATTCACCCCTCCACTTT.

V is TRBV6-5 and J is TRBJ1-1; weak D call: TRBD1 (5 bases). The CDR3 length is 16 residues. The germline V gene encodes CDR1 MNHEY and CDR2 SVGAGI. The V gene lost 4 bases and the J gene lost 5 bases, with 20 bases spanning the gap. Here the CDR3 reads CASSLNHQGRRTEAFF. The CDR3, as DNA: TGTGCCAGCAGTTTAAACCATCAGGGAAGGAGGACTGAAGCTTTCTTT.

The V and J genes are TRBV2 and TRBJ2-5, with 9 positions matching TRBD1. The J call is uncertain, as TRBJ2-7 better fits the DNA end. This CDR3 has 14 residues. Germline values: CDR1 SNHLY, CDR2 FYNNEI. CDR3 in DNA: TGTGCCAGCACCCCGGGACAGGGAGCCTACGAGCAGTACTTC. Translated: CASTPGQGAYEQYF.

This chain connects TRBV11-2 to TRBJ2-1, with TRBD2 identical over 7 bases. This CDR3 has 15 amino acids. Trimming cost V 4 bases and J 8 bases; bases outside gene matches: 11. Germline loops: CDR1 SGHAT, CDR2 FQNNGV. Here the CDR3 DNA reads TGTGCCAGCAGCTATCTCGGAGATGCGGGGGATGAGCAGTTCTTC. This translates into CASSYLGDAGDEQFF.

J is TRBJ2-5 and V is TRBV5-1; D is uncertain. Germline V gene data show CDR1 as SGHRS and CDR2 as YFSETQ. The V end lost 0 bases, the J end lost 4 bases, and 19 bases lay between the germline ends. This CDR3 contains 17 residues. Here the CDR3 reads CASSLDYSRLWGETQYF. Written as DNA, the CDR3 is TGCGCCAGCAGCTTGGACTACAGCAGGCTTTGGGGAGAGACCCAGTACTTC.

This clone was observed once. This chain uses TRBV5-6 with TRBJ2-7, with a possible D match to TRBD1 (5 bases). This CDR3 is built from 14 residues. The germline V and J ends were trimmed by 3 bases and 1 base, with 11 bases remaining between them. Germline V CDR1 and CDR2: SGHDT, YYEEEE. The CDR3, as DNA: TGTGCCAGCAGCTCACGCAGGGATTCCTACGAGCAGTACTTC. This gives the protein CASSSRRDSYEQYF.

This chain joins TRBV7-3 and TRBJ2-3; the match to TRBD2 covers 9 bases. Trimming removed 2 bases from V and 4 bases from J; junction bases left unmatched: 4. Germline CDR1 is SGHTA and CDR2 is FQGTGA. The CDR3 totals 15 residues. This chain's CDR3 is CASSLGGGAPDTQYF. CDR3 DNA sequence: TGTGCCAGCAGCTTAGGCGGGGGGGCCCCAGATACGCAGTATTTT.

This chain uses TRBV6-1 with TRBJ2-1; possibly TRBD2 for D (5 bases). CDR1 and CDR2 (germline): MNHNS, SASEGT. The CDR3 contains 13 residues. V lost 1 base, J lost 14 bases, and 15 bases lay in between. CDR3 residues: CASSEEARRAEFF. The CDR3 coding sequence is TGTGCCAGCAGTGAAGAGGCCCGGAGAGCGGAGTTCTTC.

CDR3 in amino acids: CASSPSGFGELFF. CDR3 sequence (DNA): TGCGCCAGCAGTCCCTCAGGGTTCGGGGAGCTGTTTTTT. V is TRBV5-1 and J is TRBJ2-2; weak D call: TRBD1 (5 bases). This CDR3 spans 13 amino acids. The germline V gene encodes CDR1 SGHRS and CDR2 YFSETQ. The V gene lost 5 bases and the J gene lost 7 bases, with 12 bases spanning the gap.

CDR3 amino acids: CASSFGGVEVDTQYF. The CDR3 region has the DNA TGTGCCAGCAGTTTCGGCGGGGTTGAAGTGGATACGCAGTATTTT. The rearrangement joins TRBV28 to TRBJ2-3; D is perhaps TRBD2 (6 bases). CDR3 length: 15 residues. The V end lost 3 bases, the J end lost 6 bases, and 16 bases lay between the germline ends. Germline V CDR1 and CDR2: MDHEN, SYDVKM. The full variable domain, rest sourced from reference TRBV28 and TRBJ2-3, is DVKVTQSSRYLVKRTGEKVFLECVQDMDHENMFWYRQDPGLGLRLIYFSYDVKMKEKGDIPEGYSVSREKKERFSLILESASTNQTSMYLCASSFGGVEVDTQYFGPGTRLTVL.

Of note for this clone: One end of the junction does not line up with germline, which may come from a read error. This chain links TRBV7-8 with TRBJ2-4; a weak D match, TRBD2 (6 bases). The CDR3 extends over 13 amino acids. CDR1 is SGHVS, CDR2 FQNEAQ, per germline. CDR3 nucleotide sequence: TGTGCCAGCAGCTTAGCGTCGGGAGTGTTCCAGGACTTC. Translating it yields CASSLASGVFQDF.

CDR3 amino acids: CAWRLGAAEKLFF. CDR3 coding DNA: TGTGCCTGGAGGTTGGGGGCTGCTGAAAAACTGTTTTTT. The J gene is TRBJ1-4, the V gene TRBV30, with D maybe TRBD1 (6 bases). Germline CDR1 reads GTSNPN; CDR2 reads SVGIG (reference sequence). There are 13 residues in the CDR3. The germline V and J ends were trimmed by 3 bases and 7 bases, with 12 bases remaining between them.

The J gene is TRBJ2-1, the V gene TRBV2, with a tentative D call TRBD1 (6 bases). CDR3 length: 11 residues. Trimming removed 6 bases from V and 6 bases from J, with 6 bases in between. Germline-derived CDR1 and CDR2 are SNHLY and FYNNEI. CDR3: CASRGANEQFF. As DNA, the CDR3 is TGTGCCAGCAGGGGGGCCAATGAGCAGTTCTTC.

This chain links TRBV5-1 with TRBJ2-3, with TRBD2 as a possible D gene (6 bases). This CDR3 is built from 15 residues. Germline V gene data show CDR1 as SGHRS and CDR2 as YFSETQ. Deletions cut 2 bases from V and 2 bases from J, with 12 bases between. The chain's CDR3 is CASSFRGSNTDTQYF. The CDR3 region has the DNA TGCGCCAGCAGCTTCCGGGGGTCTAACACAGATACGCAGTATTTT.

This chain joins TRBV29-1 and TRBJ2-3, with D possibly called TRBD1 or TRBD2 (7 bases each). The V gene's germline CDR1 is SQVTM and CDR2 ANQGSEA. V gave up 4 bases and J gave up 2 bases, with 16 bases separating them. CDR3 size: 15 residues. The CDR3 reads CSVGQGGRHTDTQYF. CDR3 bases: TGCAGCGTTGGACAGGGCGGGAGACACACAGATACGCAGTATTTT.

This clone was seen just once. The V gene is TRBV5-1, the J gene TRBJ1-5; D perhaps matches TRBD1 (5 bases). This CDR3 region has 16 residues. The V gene lost 4 bases and the J gene lost 6 bases, with 20 bases spanning the gap. Germline-derived CDR1 and CDR2 are SGHRS and YFSETQ. CDR3 nucleotides: TGCGCCAGCAGCCGTGCCGGGACTGAGGGTGGTCAGCCCCAGCATTTT. Encoded protein: CASSRAGTEGGQPQHF.

V is TRBV19 and J is TRBJ1-2, with D perhaps TRBD1 (5 bases). Trimming removed 1 base from V and 0 bases from J, with 15 bases in between. CDR1 LNHDA and CDR2 SQIVND come from the germline V gene (reference sequence). This CDR3 is built from 17 residues. The CDR3 here is CASSIVLRRDANYGYTF. CDR3 DNA: TGTGCCAGTAGTATAGTGCTACGCAGGGACGCTAACTATGGCTACACCTTC.

The chain combines TRBV30 with TRBJ2-2; 8 bases are a match to TRBD2. With V trimmed by 2 bases and J by 4 bases, 6 bases remained unmatched. Germline assignment: CDR1 GTSNPN and CDR2 SVGIG (reference sequence). The CDR3 length is 15 residues. The CDR3 protein is CAWSWGLGGTGELFF. The CDR3 DNA follows: TGTGCCTGGAGTTGGGGACTAGGGGGCACCGGGGAGCTGTTTTTT.

The rearrangement joins TRBV7-9 to TRBJ2-1; D may correspond to TRBD1 or TRBD2 (5 bases each). V lost 7 bases, J lost 2 bases, and 12 bases lay in between. The CDR3 extends over 14 amino acids. Germline lookup yields CDR1 SEHNR and CDR2 FQNEAQ (reference sequence). The CDR3 nucleotides are TGTGCCAGCACATTTGAGGGGACCTACAATGAGCAGTTCTTC. This gives the protein CASTFEGTYNEQFF.

V gene TRBV5-1 combines with J gene TRBJ2-1, with 9 bases fitting TRBD2. The germline V gene encodes CDR1 SGHRS and CDR2 YFSETQ. With 4 bases clipped from V and 5 bases from J, the junction kept 10 bases outside the gene matches. The CDR3 loop spans 16 amino acids. CDR3 loop: CASSPGAGGAHNEQFF. The CDR3 DNA sequence: TGCGCCAGCAGCCCTGGAGCGGGAGGCGCTCACAATGAGCAGTTCTTC.

The chain couples TRBV30 to TRBJ2-5; no firm D call. This CDR3 has 12 residues. Per the germline V gene, CDR1 is GTSNPN and CDR2 is SVGIG (reference sequence). V lost 1 base and J lost 4, with 7 bases in between. CDR3 sequence: CAWSALRETQYF. For the CDR3, the DNA is TGTGCCTGGAGTGCCCTGAGAGAGACCCAGTACTTC.

CDR3 in DNA: TGCGCCAGCAGCTCAGCGGGTGGGCCCACAGATACGCAGTATTTT. It translates to CASSSAGGPTDTQYF. The rearrangement joins TRBV5-1 to TRBJ2-3; perhaps TRBD2 as D (6 bases). The CDR3 is made up of 15 amino acids. The germline V gene encodes CDR1 SGHRS and CDR2 YFSETQ. The V end lost 3 bases, the J end lost 2 bases, and 13 bases lay between the germline ends.

V usage is TRBV6-4 and J usage is TRBJ2-2; a possible D gene is TRBD2 (6 bases). Germline V lookup: CDR1 MRHNA, CDR2 SNTAGT. The CDR3 is 16 residues long. The ends were cut back, 0 bases at V and 4 bases at J, with 12 bases in the middle. The DNA of the CDR3 is TGTGCCAGCAGTGACTCTATTAAGGGAGGCACCGGGGAGCTGTTTTTT. It translates to CASSDSIKGGTGELFF.

This clone occurred once. V and J are TRBV7-9 and TRBJ1-3, with 7 bases that match TRBD1. CDR3 length: 15 residues. V gave up 4 bases and J gave up 6 bases; unmatched junction bases: 9. Per the germline V gene, CDR1 is SEHNR and CDR2 is FQNEAQ (reference sequence). The DNA for the CDR3 is TGTGCCAGCAGCTACGTCTCCGGGACAGAAAACACCATATATTTT. Amino acid sequence: CASSYVSGTENTIYF.

This rearrangement joins TRBV2 to TRBJ2-7; D is ambiguous. This CDR3 is built from 13 residues. The V end was cut by 7 bases, the J end by 1 base, with 11 bases between. Germline CDR1 is SNHLY and CDR2 is FYNNEI. CDR3 amino acids: CASNGIGSYEQYF. As DNA, the CDR3 is TGTGCCAGCAATGGAATCGGGTCCTACGAGCAGTACTTC.

The genes are TRBV5-1 and TRBJ2-1; TRBD1 aligns across 9 bases. V lost 1 base to trimming and J lost 7 bases; unmatched junction nucleotides: 9. This CDR3 region has 16 residues. Germline CDR1 reads SGHRS; CDR2 reads YFSETQ. The CDR3 DNA sequence: TGCGCCAGCAGCTTGAGCCCGGGACAGGGTAGAAATGAGCAGTTCTTC. Protein sequence: CASSLSPGQGRNEQFF.